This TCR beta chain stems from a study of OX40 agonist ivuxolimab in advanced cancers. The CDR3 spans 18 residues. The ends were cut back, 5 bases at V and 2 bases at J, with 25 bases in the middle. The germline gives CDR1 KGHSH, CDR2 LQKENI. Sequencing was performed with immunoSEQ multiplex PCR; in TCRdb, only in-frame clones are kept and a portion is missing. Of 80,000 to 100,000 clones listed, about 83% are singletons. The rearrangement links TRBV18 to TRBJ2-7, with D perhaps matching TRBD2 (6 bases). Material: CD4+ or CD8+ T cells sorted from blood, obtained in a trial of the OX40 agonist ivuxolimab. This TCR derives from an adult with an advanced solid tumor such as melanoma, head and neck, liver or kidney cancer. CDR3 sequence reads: CASSEKLGVADYTYEQYF. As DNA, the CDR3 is TGTGCCAGCTCAGAAAAACTAGGTGTAGCGGACTATACCTACGAGCAGTACTTC.